These 14 T cell receptor beta chains came from one sample sequenced in a study of blood T cell repertoires in COVID-19. Assay: immunoSEQ multiplex PCR; the TCRdb copy retains only in-frame clones and omits some. The sample contains roughly 200,000 clones, around 80% of which appear only once. Sequencing was carried out using peripheral blood. Receptors were obtained from a human donor in a cohort sampled during active COVID-19.

J is TRBJ2-5 and V is TRBV6-5; 8 bases are shared with TRBD1. After removal of 5 bases from V and 7 bases from J, the junction contained 6 bases not matched to a gene. The CDR3 is made up of 13 amino acids. The germline V gene has CDR1 MNHEY and CDR2 SVGAGI. This CDR3 is CASSIDRGGTQYF. The DNA of the CDR3 is TGTGCCAGCAGTATCGACAGGGGCGGGACCCAGTACTTC.

The chain links TRBV3-1 (or the pseudogene TRBV3-2) to TRBJ1-2; TRBD1 aligns across 7 bases. CDR3 length: 15 residues. Germline loops: CDR1 LGHDT, CDR2 YNNKEL (reference sequence). Trimming cost V 1 base and J 8 bases; bases outside gene matches: 10. CDR3 in amino acids: CASSQGGATGIGYTF. The CDR3 DNA reads as TGTGCCAGCAGCCAAGGGGGGGCGACAGGGATCGGCTACACCTTC.

This clone showed up just once. The chain recombines TRBV2 with TRBJ2-3, with 11 bases matching TRBD2. The junction had 13 bases not matched to a gene; V was cut back by 7 bases and J by 4 bases. CDR1 is SNHLY and CDR2 is FYNNEI in the germline V gene. The CDR3 covers 17 residues. The DNA for the CDR3 is TGTGCCAGCAATGAGAAACCACTAGCGGGAGTGGCAGATACGCAGTATTTT. Translated: CASNEKPLAGVADTQYF. Drawing the rest from reference TRBV2 and TRBJ2-3, the complete variable domain is EPEVTQTPSHQVTQMGQEVILRCVPISNHLYFYWYRQILGQKVEFLVSFYNNEISEKSEIFDDQFSVERPDGSNFTLKIRSTKLEDSAMYFCASNEKPLAGVADTQYFGPGTRLTVL.

This rearrangement joins TRBV5-8 to TRBJ2-5; weak D call: TRBD2 (5 bases). This CDR3 contains 17 residues. Deletions cut 6 bases from V and 2 bases from J, with 23 bases between. Germline V lookup: CDR1 SGHTS, CDR2 YDEGEE. The CDR3 DNA sequence: TGTGCCAGCACCTTTGGAATAGTAAGAGGGTTTCAAGAGACCCAGTACTTC. The encoded protein is CASTFGIVRGFQETQYF.

This chain connects TRBV5-1 to TRBJ2-2; D is perhaps TRBD1 (6 bases). Germline lookup yields CDR1 SGHRS and CDR2 YFSETQ. V lost 0 bases, J lost 6 bases, and 12 bases lay in between. CDR3 length: 15 residues. The CDR3 loop is CASSLEQGWAGELFF. The CDR3 bases are TGCGCCAGCAGCTTGGAACAGGGATGGGCCGGGGAGCTGTTTTTT.

CDR3 amino acids: CASSPAGEPPEETQYF. The CDR3, as DNA: TGCGCCAGCAGCCCAGCGGGGGAGCCTCCAGAGGAGACCCAGTACTTC. The V call is TRBV5-1, the J call TRBJ2-5; 8 bases match TRBD2. CDR3 size: 16 residues. The V segment lost 4 bases and the J segment 5 bases; nucleotides outside the gene matches: 13. Germline V gene lookup returns CDR1 SGHRS and CDR2 YFSETQ.

The genes are TRBV4-1 and TRBJ2-1, with 11 bases matching TRBD2. Germline V gives CDR1 MGHRA, CDR2 YSYEKL. The CDR3 consists of 19 residues. Trimming cost V 4 bases and J 0 bases; bases outside gene matches: 11. As DNA, the CDR3 is TGCGCCAGCAGCCCGAGGGCGACTAGCGGGGAGAGCTCCTACAATGAGCAGTTCTTC. It encodes CASSPRATSGESSYNEQFF.

The CDR3 DNA reads as TGTGCCAGCAGTCAAACAGGGGGACTAGCGGGTCTAATAAGGACCGGGGAGCTGTTTTTT. It encodes CASSQTGGLAGLIRTGELFF. The chain is built from TRBV3-1 (or the pseudogene TRBV3-2) and TRBJ2-2; TRBD2 matches 12 bases. The CDR3 sequence is 20 residues long. Per the germline V gene, CDR1 is LGHDT and CDR2 is YNNKEL (reference sequence). J was trimmed by 5 bases and V by 6 bases; bases with no gene match: 19.

J is TRBJ2-7 and V is TRBV5-1, with TRBD1 identical over 8 bases. This CDR3 comprises 14 residues. Germline CDR1 SGHRS, CDR2 YFSETQ. Unmatched junction bases numbered 9, after V lost 4 bases and J lost 6 bases. CDR3 in amino acids: CASSPPGTGSEQYF. Written as DNA, the CDR3 is TGCGCCAGCAGCCCACCGGGGACAGGAAGCGAGCAGTACTTC.

The chain carries TRBV11-2 and TRBJ2-7; D remains unclear. Between the trimmed V and J ends, which lost 2 bases and 3 bases, there was a span of 8 bases. The CDR3 sequence is 13 residues long. CDR1 and CDR2 from the germline V gene are SGHAT and FQNNGV. The CDR3 spells CASSLRRYYEQYF. In nucleotides, the CDR3 is TGTGCCAGCAGCTTACGTCGGTACTACGAGCAGTACTTC.

This clone was counted once. V is TRBV6-5 and J is TRBJ2-7, with 8 bases fitting TRBD1. Germline V lookup: CDR1 MNHEY, CDR2 SVGAGI. The CDR3 totals 15 residues. V was clipped by 4 bases and J by 0 bases; unmatched bases: 5. In nucleotides, the CDR3 is TGTGCCAGCAGTTTGGGACAGGCAAGCTCCTACGAGCAGTACTTC. Translated: CASSLGQASSYEQYF.

V usage is TRBV27 and J usage is TRBJ2-7; 7 nucleotides agree with TRBD2. Trimming cost V 10 bases and J 2 bases; bases outside gene matches: 8. The V gene's germline CDR1 is MNHEY and CDR2 SMNVEV (reference sequence). This CDR3 spans 13 amino acids. The DNA of the CDR3 is TGTGCCACCGGGGAGGGGCCCCCCTACGAGCAGTACTTC. It is translated as CATGEGPPYEQYF.

This clone has a single count. V is TRBV7-9 and J is TRBJ2-3; tentatively, D is TRBD2 (5 bases). V lost 3 bases and J 9 bases, leaving 10 bases between the germline ends. This CDR3 has 12 amino acids. From germline, CDR1 is SEHNR and CDR2 FQNEAQ (reference sequence). In DNA form, the CDR3 reads TGTGCCAGCAGCTTCCCGGACTCCACGCAGTATTTT. Protein: CASSFPDSTQYF.

The sample holds one count of this clone. This chain links TRBV2 with TRBJ2-3; possible D gene TRBD2, 6 bases. Trimming removed 8 bases at V and 5 bases at J, with 14 bases between. CDR1 and CDR2 from the germline V gene are SNHLY and FYNNEI. The CDR3 contains 13 residues. The DNA for the CDR3 is TGTGCCAGCGGGTGGGAGGCCGTAGATACGCAGTATTTT. Protein product: CASGWEAVDTQYF. The full variable domain, rest sourced from reference TRBV2 and TRBJ2-3, is EPEVTQTPSHQVTQMGQEVILRCVPISNHLYFYWYRQILGQKVEFLVSFYNNEISEKSEIFDDQFSVERPDGSNFTLKIRSTKLEDSAMYFCASGWEAVDTQYFGPGTRLTVL.